This passage covers 30 T cell receptor beta chains from one sample sequenced in a study of cytomegalovirus exposure and HLA in healthy donors. Use of 60 Vbeta and 13 Jbeta primers characterized the PCR. Some clones are missing from TCRdb's copy, which holds only in-frame ones; the method was immunoSEQ multiplex PCR. The sample records tens of thousands of clones, nearly 80% being singletons. Sequencing used PBMCs. Source of these receptors: a female donor in good health and CMV-seronegative.

The rearrangement links TRBV9 to TRBJ2-2; the match to TRBD1 covers 7 bases. Trimming at V came to 5 bases and at J to 6 bases, leaving 7 bases not matched to a gene. The CDR3 loop spans 14 amino acids. CDR1 and CDR2 (germline): SGDLS, YYNGEE. The CDR3 protein is CASREDRSSGELFF. As DNA, the CDR3 is TGTGCCAGCAGAGAGGACAGGAGTTCCGGGGAGCTGTTTTTT.

V gene TRBV19 combines with J gene TRBJ2-3; D uncertain. CDR3 size: 13 residues. The germline gives CDR1 LNHDA, CDR2 SQIVND (reference sequence). V was cut by 3 bases and J by 1 base, with 5 bases left in between. The CDR3, as DNA: TGTGCCAGTAGTATGGGCGGCACAGATACGCAGTATTTT. Encoded protein: CASSMGGTDTQYF.

In this sample, this clone turned up a few times. Distinct nucleotide sequences in the sample also encode this CDR3. This chain joins TRBV6-5 and TRBJ1-5; D uncertain. With 2 bases removed from V and 5 bases from J, the gap between germline ends came to 10 bases. Germline CDR1 is MNHEY and CDR2 is SVGAGI. The CDR3 sequence is 14 residues long. CDR3 region: CASSYAGGDQPQHF. DNA of the CDR3: TGTGCCAGCAGTTACGCGGGAGGTGATCAGCCCCAGCATTTT.

This clone has more than one count but fewer than ten. The chain has TRBV14 and TRBJ1-4; D gene ambiguous. Germline V gene data show CDR1 as SGHDN and CDR2 as FVKESK. Deletions cut 2 bases from V and 5 bases from J, with 6 bases between. There are 13 residues in the CDR3. CDR3 sequence reads: CASSQFLNEKLFF. The CDR3 bases are TGTGCCAGCAGCCAATTTCTAAATGAAAAACTGTTTTTT.

The chain links TRBV5-1 to TRBJ1-2; TRBD1 matches at 7 bases. Trimming cost V 5 bases and J 3 bases; bases outside gene matches: 7. Germline assignment: CDR1 SGHRS and CDR2 YFSETQ. The CDR3 contains 14 residues. DNA for the CDR3: TGCGCCAGCAGTAGACAGGGACTAGACTATGGCTACACCTTC. It yields the protein CASSRQGLDYGYTF. The full variable domain, completed using reference TRBV5-1 and TRBJ1-2, is KAGVTQTPRYLIKTRGQQVTLSCSPISGHRSVSWYQQTPGQGLQFLFEYFSETQRNKGNFPGRFSGRQFSNSRSEMNVSTLELGDSALYLCASSRQGLDYGYTFGSGTRLTVV.

The V call is TRBV2, the J call TRBJ1-4; TRBD1 agrees at 7 bases. Germline CDR1 SNHLY, CDR2 FYNNEI. This CDR3 has 15 amino acids. V gave up 7 bases and J gave up 0 bases; unmatched junction bases: 5. The CDR3 nucleotides are TGTGCCAGCATACCAGGGACAGCAACTAATGAAAAACTGTTTTTT. Encoded protein: CASIPGTATNEKLFF.

The rearrangement uses TRBV19 and TRBJ2-1, with 10 bases aligning to TRBD2. This CDR3 has 15 amino acids. Unmatched junction bases numbered 9, after V lost 6 bases and J lost 7 bases. The V gene's germline CDR1 is LNHDA and CDR2 SQIVND (reference sequence). The CDR3 loop reads CASSPLAGESNEQFF. CDR3 nucleotides: TGTGCCAGTAGCCCCCTAGCGGGAGAATCGAATGAGCAGTTCTTC. Looking up the rest from reference TRBV19 and TRBJ2-1 gives the full variable domain: DGGITQSPKYLFRKEGQNVTLSCEQNLNHDAMYWYRQDPGQGLRLIYYSQIVNDFQKGDIAEGYSVSREKKESFPLTVTSAQKNPTAFYLCASSPLAGESNEQFFGPGTRLTVL.

The V call is TRBV10-1, the J call TRBJ2-5; maybe TRBD1 (5 bases). The J call is uncertain, as TRBJ2-7 better fits the DNA end. From germline, CDR1 is WNHNN and CDR2 SYGVQD (reference sequence). This CDR3 comprises 15 residues. The CDR3 protein is CASSEAALGLYEQYF. The CDR3 DNA follows: TGCGCCAGCAGTGAGGCTGCCCTGGGGCTCTACGAGCAGTACTTC.

This chain joins TRBV9 and TRBJ2-7; weak D call: TRBD1 (7 bases). V was cut by 0 bases and J by 3 bases, with 13 bases left in between. This CDR3 is built from 15 residues. Germline assignment: CDR1 SGDLS and CDR2 YYNGEE. CDR3 DNA sequence: TGTGCCAGCAGCGTAGGCGGGACAGACAACTACGAGCAGTACTTC. It translates to CASSVGGTDNYEQYF.

The chain couples TRBV29-1 to TRBJ1-5, with D unresolved. Trimming left V 4 bases short and J 5 bases short, with 12 bases between. Per germline, CDR1 SQVTM and CDR2 ANQGSEA. The CDR3 contains 13 residues. CDR3 nucleotide sequence: TGCAGCGTTGCCGCGGGTTCTGATCAGCCCCAGCATTTT. Amino acid sequence: CSVAAGSDQPQHF.

The CDR3 is CASSQDMASSVYNEQFF. CDR3 nucleotides: TGTGCCAGCAGCCAAGATATGGCTAGCTCCGTGTACAATGAGCAGTTCTTC. The rearrangement links TRBV4-2 to TRBJ2-1; D possibly corresponds to TRBD2 (5 bases). V was shortened by 0 bases and J by 4 bases, with 16 bases between the two germline ends. The germline V gene has CDR1 LGHNA and CDR2 YNFKEQ. This CDR3 region has 17 residues.

The J gene is TRBJ2-1, the V gene TRBV7-9; 7 bases align to TRBD2. The CDR3 is made up of 15 amino acids. V gave up 0 bases and J gave up 7 bases; unmatched junction bases: 6. In germline, CDR1 is SEHNR, CDR2 FQNEAQ (reference sequence). The DNA for the CDR3 is TGTGCCAGCAGCTTAGCACGGGGGGTACTGAATGAGCAGTTCTTC. Amino acids: CASSLARGVLNEQFF.

This clone appeared once. The chain has TRBV7-8 and TRBJ2-1; 12 nucleotides align to TRBD2. V trimming: 5 bases; J trimming: 10 bases; junction bases outside the gene matches: 3. The CDR3 totals 13 residues. Germline V CDR1 and CDR2: SGHVS, FQNEAQ. The CDR3 loop is CASSATSGGEQFF. CDR3 DNA: TGTGCCAGCAGCGCGACTAGCGGGGGCGAGCAGTTCTTC.

This chain joins TRBV6-1 and TRBJ2-1, with 7 bases identical to TRBD2. With 4 bases clipped from V and 8 bases from J, the junction kept 8 bases outside the gene matches. CDR3 length: 14 residues. Germline values: CDR1 MNHNS, CDR2 SASEGT. The CDR3: CASSARGGFDEQFF. CDR3 sequence (DNA): TGTGCCAGCAGTGCCCGGGGAGGGTTTGATGAGCAGTTCTTC.

The chain carries TRBV19 and TRBJ1-2; D is perhaps TRBD1 (6 bases). Germline-derived CDR1 and CDR2 are LNHDA and SQIVND (reference sequence). The CDR3 runs to 13 residues. The germline V and J ends were trimmed by 0 bases and 7 bases, with 9 bases remaining between them. The CDR3 here is CASSIDAGVGYTF. DNA for the CDR3: TGTGCCAGTAGTATAGATGCAGGGGTTGGCTACACCTTC.

The rearrangement links TRBV5-1 to TRBJ2-5, with a tentative D call TRBD1 (5 bases). V was shortened by 0 bases and J by 1 base, with 7 bases between the two germline ends. The CDR3 length is 14 residues. Germline V gene lookup returns CDR1 SGHRS and CDR2 YFSETQ. This CDR3 is CASSLGGAQETQYF. CDR3 in DNA: TGCGCCAGCAGCTTGGGTGGGGCCCAAGAGACCCAGTACTTC.

V usage is TRBV5-1 and J usage is TRBJ2-1, with TRBD2 identical over 7 bases. In germline, CDR1 is SGHRS, CDR2 YFSETQ. Unmatched junction bases numbered 5, after V lost 4 bases and J lost 10 bases. The length of the CDR3 is 12 residues. CDR3 sequence (DNA): TGCGCCAGCAGCGCGGGAGTATGGGAGCAGTTCTTC. It is translated as CASSAGVWEQFF. The whole variable domain, remainder taken from reference TRBV5-1 and TRBJ2-1, is KAGVTQTPRYLIKTRGQQVTLSCSPISGHRSVSWYQQTPGQGLQFLFEYFSETQRNKGNFPGRFSGRQFSNSRSEMNVSTLELGDSALYLCASSAGVWEQFFGPGTRLTVL.

This clone occurred a few times. This rearrangement joins TRBV10-1 to TRBJ1-2; possibly TRBD1 for D (5 bases). Deletions cut 4 bases from V and 6 bases from J, with 15 bases between. From germline, CDR1 is WNHNN and CDR2 SYGVQD (reference sequence). The CDR3 has 14 amino acids. The CDR3: CASSGGTGAHGYTF. The CDR3 DNA reads as TGCGCCAGCAGTGGGGGCACAGGAGCCCATGGCTACACCTTC.

V and J are TRBV5-4 and TRBJ2-5; TRBD2 aligns across 13 bases. V was pared by 5 bases and J by 5 bases, with 9 bases of the junction left unmatched. Per the germline V gene, CDR1 is SGHNT and CDR2 is YYREEE (reference sequence). The CDR3 loop spans 16 amino acids. As DNA, the CDR3 is TGTGCCAGCAGTACGACTAGCGGGGGGTGGTCGGAGACCCAGTACTTC. It yields the protein CASSTTSGGWSETQYF.

The rearrangement links TRBV4-3 to TRBJ2-3; 13 bases are shared with TRBD2. CDR1 is LGHNA and CDR2 is YSLEER in the germline V gene. V lost 0 bases and J lost 4; bases outside the gene matches: 7. The CDR3 spans 18 residues. CDR3 loop: CASSQDFTSGGASDTQYF. The CDR3 nucleotides read TGCGCCAGCAGCCAAGATTTTACTAGCGGGGGGGCCTCAGATACGCAGTATTTT.

The chain couples TRBV7-9 to TRBJ1-1; perhaps TRBD1 as D (6 bases). In germline, CDR1 is SEHNR, CDR2 FQNEAQ (reference sequence). The CDR3 sequence is 14 residues long. V gave up 4 bases and J gave up 3 bases, with 12 bases separating them. The CDR3 DNA sequence: TGTGCCAGCAGCTCCTTAGGGGGGGACACTGAAGCTTTCTTT. It encodes CASSSLGGDTEAFF.

The V call is TRBV5-5, the J call TRBJ2-1; 7 nucleotides line up with TRBD1. Per the germline V gene, CDR1 is SGHKS and CDR2 is YYEKEE (reference sequence). The V segment lost 4 bases and the J segment 5 bases; nucleotides outside the gene matches: 12. This CDR3 is built from 16 residues. CDR3 DNA sequence: TGTGCCAGCAGCCTCATGACAGGGTGGGACGACAATGAGCAGTTCTTC. Translating it yields CASSLMTGWDDNEQFF.

The chain recombines TRBV5-4 with TRBJ2-7, with D uncertain. CDR1 is SGHNT and CDR2 is YYREEE in the germline V gene (reference sequence). The V end lost 0 bases, the J end lost 5 bases, and 12 bases lay between the germline ends. The CDR3 loop spans 14 amino acids. For the CDR3, the DNA is TGTGCCAGCAGCTTGGGACTGTCTCCCGACGAGCAGTACTTC. Its protein is CASSLGLSPDEQYF.

This clone was counted once. This sequence joins TRBV19 and TRBJ2-2, with 7 bases matching TRBD1. The CDR3 loop spans 15 amino acids. Germline V gene data show CDR1 as LNHDA and CDR2 as SQIVND (reference sequence). After removal of 5 bases from V and 6 bases from J, the junction contained 9 bases not matched to a gene. CDR3 protein: CASSLSTGTAGELFF. CDR3 nucleotides: TGTGCCAGTAGTCTATCGACAGGGACCGCCGGGGAGCTGTTTTTT. Full variable domain (rest looked up from reference TRBV19 and TRBJ2-2): DGGITQSPKYLFRKEGQNVTLSCEQNLNHDAMYWYRQDPGQGLRLIYYSQIVNDFQKGDIAEGYSVSREKKESFPLTVTSAQKNPTAFYLCASSLSTGTAGELFFGEGSRLTVL.

The chain uses TRBV5-6 and TRBJ2-5; weak D call: TRBD1 (6 bases). Trimming took off 4 bases at V and 5 bases at J, with 12 bases between the two ends. The CDR3 covers 13 residues. The germline CDR1 and CDR2 sequences are SGHDT and YYEEEE. The CDR3 sequence is CASSGAGAETQYF. The CDR3 DNA is TGTGCCAGCAGCGGGGCAGGGGCGGAGACCCAGTACTTC.

V and J are TRBV9 and TRBJ2-7, with TRBD1 matching over 10 bases. The CDR3 covers 13 residues. V trimming: 3 bases; J trimming: 7 bases; junction bases outside the gene matches: 4. CDR1 is SGDLS and CDR2 is YYNGEE in the germline V gene. In DNA form, the CDR3 reads TGTGCCAGCAGCGGACAGGGGGCGGGAGAGCAGTACTTC. It codes for CASSGQGAGEQYF.

This chain connects TRBV29-1 to TRBJ2-1, with D perhaps matching TRBD2 (6 bases). The germline V and J ends were trimmed by 8 bases and 1 base, with 18 bases remaining between them. Germline V gene data show CDR1 as SQVTM and CDR2 as ANQGSEA. This CDR3 spans 15 amino acids. The CDR3 loop is CSTNGGANSYNEQFF. The CDR3 nucleotides are TGCAGCACAAACGGCGGGGCCAATTCCTACAATGAGCAGTTCTTC.

The chain uses TRBV10-3 and TRBJ2-3, with 7 positions matching TRBD1. The germline V gene encodes CDR1 ENHRY and CDR2 SYGVKD. With 9 bases clipped from V and 0 bases from J, the junction kept 3 bases outside the gene matches. The CDR3 extends over 13 amino acids. The DNA of the CDR3 is TGTGCCATGGCGGACAGGAGCACAGATACGCAGTATTTT. It specifies CAMADRSTDTQYF.

The chain has TRBV6-5 and TRBJ2-7; TRBD1 matches 8 bases. With V trimmed by 6 bases and J by 4 bases, 8 bases remained unmatched. The CDR3 extends over 14 amino acids. From germline, CDR1 is MNHEY and CDR2 SVGAGI. CDR3 coding DNA: TGTGCCAGCAGCCCGGGACAGGTTGTATACGAGCAGTACTTC. As protein: CASSPGQVVYEQYF.

This rearrangement joins TRBV6-5 to TRBJ2-7, with TRBD1 matching 8 bases. Trimming took 4 bases from V and 3 from J; bases not matched to a gene: 5. Germline V lookup: CDR1 MNHEY, CDR2 SVGAGI. The CDR3 contains 14 residues. The CDR3 nucleotides read TGTGCCAGCAGTTCCGGGACAGGAGACTACGAGCAGTACTTC. Translation: CASSSGTGDYEQYF.